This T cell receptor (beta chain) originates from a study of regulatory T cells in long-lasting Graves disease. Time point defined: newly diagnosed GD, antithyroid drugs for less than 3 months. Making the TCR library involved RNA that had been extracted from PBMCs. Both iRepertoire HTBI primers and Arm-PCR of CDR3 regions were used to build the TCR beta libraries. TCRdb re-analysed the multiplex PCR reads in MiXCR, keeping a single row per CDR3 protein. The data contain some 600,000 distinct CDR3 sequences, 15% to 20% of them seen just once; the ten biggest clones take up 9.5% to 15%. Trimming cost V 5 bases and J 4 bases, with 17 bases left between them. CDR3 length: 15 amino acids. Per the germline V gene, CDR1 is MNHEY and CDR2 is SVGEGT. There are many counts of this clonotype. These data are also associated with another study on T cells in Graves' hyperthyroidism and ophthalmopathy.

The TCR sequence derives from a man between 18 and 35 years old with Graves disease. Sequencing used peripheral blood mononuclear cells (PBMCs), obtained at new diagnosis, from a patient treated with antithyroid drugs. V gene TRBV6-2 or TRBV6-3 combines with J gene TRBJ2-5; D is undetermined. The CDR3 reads CASSAGLGSPETQYF. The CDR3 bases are TGTGCCAGCAGTGCTGGTTTGGGGTCCCCAGAGACCCAGTACTTC.